This T cell receptor beta chain was observed in a study of shared clonotypes between healthy human individuals (dated by TCRdb to about 2020). For the wider study: The cohort included a few men and a couple of women between 18 and 49 years of age. For each donor, three plates each were used for CD4 naive and CD4 memory, two plates were used for CD8 naive, and one plate was used for CD8 memory. Blood TCR repertoires of about five healthy adults were deeply sequenced to estimate repertoire size and the extent of clonotype sharing between individuals. To increase sequencing depth and limit assay-specific biases, TCR repertoire library preparation and sequencing were carried out by different laboratories using diverse techniques. Between about 0.94 and 10 billion PBMCs per donor were obtained by leukapheresis. Beyond this particular receptor, the publication reports: Across a few donors, 5% to 6% of naive CD4, around 3.5% of naive CD8, roughly 2.2% of memory CD4, and 0.3% to 0.45% of memory CD8 clonotypes were shared. Clonotypes shared by all four sorted-subset donors showed higher generation probabilities than non-shared clonotypes. Only blood was sampled, and tissue TCR repertoires likely differ from those in blood. Pairwise subsampling indicated that sequencing depth was expected to affect the degree of clonotype sharing among donors. Naive subsets generally had larger estimated clonotype richness than memory subsets did. Even with the large sequencing depth, rarefaction of the sorted-subset datasets indicated that sequencing was incomplete. The genetic and exposure-history diversity represented was limited by the small number of donors.

A remark on this clone: It lacks a known antigen. No per-base quality is available; no much larger clone lies one base away.

Using the deep immunoSEQ assay, multiplex PCR amplified TCR CDR3 regions from genomic DNA. Extracted genomic DNA from each cell subset was spread evenly across all wells of several immunoSEQ 96-well plates, with each plate serving as a replicate. For sorted subsets, 150 to 250 ng of genomic DNA, equivalent to around 30,000 T cell genomes, went into each replicate PCR. Purified libraries were quantified with a Qubit 3.0 fluorometer, sized on a Bioanalyzer 2100, and re-quantified with the KAPA Library Quantification kit. Every immunoSEQ 96-well plate was sequenced on a dedicated single-read 150-cycle Illumina NextSeq 550 flow cell. Per the original workflow: Because the immunoSEQ output held only junctional sequences and lacked quality scores, the filtering could not match the filtering applied to full-length reads. Sequences were annotated with PyIR, a Python wrapper for IgBLAST v1.9, and V/J genes and CDR3 were assigned using IMGT germline references. Any read was removed if the V/J assignment was weak (E-value above 1e-6), the CDR3 was missing, or the read contained stop codons, out-of-frame junctions, or ambiguous translated residues. V3J clonotypes were defined as sequences sharing the same inferred V gene, J gene, and CDR3 amino acid sequence. The percentage overlap between two repertoires was calculated by dividing the number of shared unique clonotypes by the size of the smaller repertoire. RTK rarefaction, the Chao1 estimator, and Recon v2.1 estimates of unobserved clonotypes were used to assess repertoire richness. Generation probabilities for all TCRbeta clonotypes obtained by the gDNA method from a few donors were computed using OLGA. This is the immuneACCESS table as TCRdb keeps it, with only in-frame sequences that have V and J called. A part of the clones is gone; compared with another copy, unresolved V genes explain less than half, and the rest is unexplained. That table gives V, J and clone size, and the DNA gave D and trimming. This sample comprises roughly 2.2 million clones, about nine tenths of them detected only once. The ten largest account for approximately 0.39% of the sample.

The germline V end is reduced by 4 bases and the J end by 4 bases; junction bases left unmatched: 5. The CDR3, from cysteine to phenylalanine, totals 14 residues. CDR3 DNA only is kept here, 42 bases in frame from base 1. In the germline V gene (reference sequence), CDR1 corresponds to SGHKS and CDR2 to YYEKEE. Donors were healthy HIV-negative adults with no recently reported acute infections or vaccinations. Every donor was a Caucasian adult residing in Nashville, Tennessee, USA. CD4+ T cells were enriched by magnetic negative selection, after which naive cells were positively selected on CD45RA and the negative fraction was taken as the memory subset. Blood was obtained by leukapheresis, after which PBMCs were separated by Ficoll-Histopaque density gradient centrifugation and cryopreserved in liquid nitrogen vapor phase. Purity and quantity of every magnetically sorted T cell population were checked by analytical flow cytometry. Genomic DNA was isolated from each sorted fraction and quantified by UV absorbance on a Nanodrop 2000c.

This receptor was taken from a young man in good health. Some clones in this sample may be carry-over from other donors' samples. Sequencing used naive CD4+ T cells from PBMCs. The cell subset or site label of this sample denotes: CD45RA+ positively selected. The rearrangement combines TRBV5-5 with TRBJ1-5, with 7 central nucleotides matching TRBD1. The sequenced DNA: TGTGCCAGCAGCGTAACAGGGGATAATCAGCCCCAGCATTTT. This sequence encodes CASSVTGDNQPQHF.